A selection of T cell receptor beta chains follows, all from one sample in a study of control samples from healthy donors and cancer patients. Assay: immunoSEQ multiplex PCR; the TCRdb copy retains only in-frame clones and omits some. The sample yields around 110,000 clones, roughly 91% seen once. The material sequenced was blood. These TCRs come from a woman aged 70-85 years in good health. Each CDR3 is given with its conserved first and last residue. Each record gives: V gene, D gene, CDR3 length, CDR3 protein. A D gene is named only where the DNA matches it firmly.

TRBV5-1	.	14	CASSLGGDDQPQHF
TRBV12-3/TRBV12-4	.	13	CASSLDGGYGYTF
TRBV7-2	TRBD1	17	CASSSPQGTEFNEKLFF
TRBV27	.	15	CASSGGRGYRDTQYF
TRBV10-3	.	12	CAISGGADTQYF
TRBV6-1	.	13	CASSTGQGYGYTF
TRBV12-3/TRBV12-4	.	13	CASSLGRWNEQFF
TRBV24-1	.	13	CANSPGRNTEAFF
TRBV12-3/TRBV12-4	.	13	CASSPLGGYGYTF
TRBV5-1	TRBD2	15	CASSLGSGGAYEQYF
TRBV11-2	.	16	CASTTAPQGASETQYF
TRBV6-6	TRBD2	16	CASSYGLAGTKNEQYF
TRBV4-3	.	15	CASSPGGGGTGELFF
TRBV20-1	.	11	CRAGTAMGYTF
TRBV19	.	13	CASTTQTGTEAFF
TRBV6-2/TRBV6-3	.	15	CASSLSPSVNYGYTF
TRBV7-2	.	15	CASSSDTGFSYEQYF
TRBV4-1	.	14	CASSPLGSTDTQYF
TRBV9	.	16	CASSVGGNSGDNEQYF
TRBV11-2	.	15	CASSLDLEAPRGYTF
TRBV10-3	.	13	CAVARGANTEAFF
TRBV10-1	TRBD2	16	CASSEGLAGGPYEQYF
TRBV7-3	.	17	CASSLGLPGNSNQPQHF
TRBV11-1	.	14	CASQSTALQETQYF
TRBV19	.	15	CASTAAGQGSNEQYF
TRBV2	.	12	CASSVQSDTQYF
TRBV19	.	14	CASSLRQSTDTQYF
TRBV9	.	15	CASSVRAMASSPLHF
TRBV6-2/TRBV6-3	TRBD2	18	CASSPLFGGGPVRETQYF
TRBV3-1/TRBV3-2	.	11	CASSQGRGYTF
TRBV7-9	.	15	CASSLRDSRSYEQYF
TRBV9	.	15	CASSVEGDSYNEQFF
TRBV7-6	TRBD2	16	CASSSGPGLARETQYF
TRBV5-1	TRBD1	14	CASSSGQGYSPLHF
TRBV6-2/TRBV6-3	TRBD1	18	CASSYVGRGRVASYGYTF
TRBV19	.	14	CASSPGYVNQPQHF
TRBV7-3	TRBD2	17	CASSLWRTSGGTGELFF
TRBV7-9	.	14	CASSLAMLGDTQYF
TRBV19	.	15	CASSIARGRMGEQFF
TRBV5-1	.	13	CASSLERDQPQHF
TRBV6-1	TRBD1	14	CASSEHTGVYEQYF
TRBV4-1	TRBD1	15	CASSQEGQGGTEAFF
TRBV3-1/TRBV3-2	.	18	CASSQGVLGLTNTGELFF
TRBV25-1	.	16	CASSELGLRGTDTQYF
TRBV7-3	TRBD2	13	CASSQTSGYTQYF
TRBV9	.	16	CASSVGARGGNYEQYF
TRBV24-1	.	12	CATRRGEAEAFF
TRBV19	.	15	CASSIEGSSYNEQFF
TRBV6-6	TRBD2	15	CARSRGLAGGGELFF
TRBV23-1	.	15	CASSQRRASQETQYF
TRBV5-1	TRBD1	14	CASSPPGQGSEQYF
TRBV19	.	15	CASSTSGYSTDTQYF
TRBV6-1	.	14	CASSEVTVHYGYTF
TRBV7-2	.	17	CASSLVATVNSGNTIYF